Listed here are 32 T cell receptor beta chains from one sample, sequenced in a study of beta chain features in type 1 diabetes. The sequenced template was cDNA made from the entire isolated RNA. TCRdb's copy holds only in-frame clones and misses some; the assay was immunoSEQ multiplex PCR. Of about 470,000 clones in the sample, over 25% are singletons; the top ten hold 0.05% to 0.065%. The sample was naive CD4+ T cells from blood. These receptors were collected from a man aged 18-30 years in good health.

Notes on this clone: Other DNA variants within this sample encode the same CDR3. The CDR3 loop is CSVSRGGNEQFF. The CDR3 DNA follows: TGCAGCGTGTCCCGGGGAGGCAATGAGCAGTTCTTC. V and J are TRBV29-1 and TRBJ2-1, with D perhaps matching TRBD2 (6 bases). The germline gives CDR1 SQVTM, CDR2 ANQGSEA. This CDR3 comprises 12 residues. Trimming removed 6 bases at V and 6 bases at J, with 12 bases between.

The count of this clone is one. The J gene is TRBJ2-1, the V gene TRBV7-2, with 9 bases aligning to TRBD2. V trimming: 6 bases; J trimming: 9 bases; junction bases outside the gene matches: 12. This CDR3 is built from 15 residues. Germline CDR1 SGHTA, CDR2 FQGNSA. The CDR3, as DNA: TGTGCCAGCAGGGGAGCGGCGGGAGGGCCCGGTGAGCAGTTCTTC. Amino acid sequence: CASRGAAGGPGEQFF.

The chain uses TRBV30 and TRBJ2-3; D is perhaps TRBD1 or TRBD2 (5 bases each). The CDR3 sequence is 16 residues long. CDR1 and CDR2 (germline): GTSNPN, SVGIG (reference sequence). Trimming pared 2 bases from V and 2 bases from J, leaving 17 bases between. The CDR3 loop is CAWSYSRGWPTDTQYF. The CDR3 DNA reads TGTGCCTGGAGTTATTCGAGGGGATGGCCCACAGATACGCAGTATTTT. The whole variable domain, filled in from reference TRBV30 and TRBJ2-3, reads SQTIHQWPATLVQPVGSPLSLECTVEGTSNPNLYWYRQAAGRGLQLLFYSVGIGQISSEVPQNLSASRPQDRQFILSSKKLLLSDSGFYLCAWSYSRGWPTDTQYFGPGTRLTVL.

This clone turned up a few times. The chain carries TRBV7-9 and TRBJ1-1, with no clear D. CDR3 length equals 14 residues. The V end was cut by 4 bases, the J end by 1 base, with 10 bases between. Germline CDR1 reads SEHNR; CDR2 reads FQNEAQ (reference sequence). The CDR3: CASSWGTTNTEAFF. The CDR3 region has the DNA TGTGCCAGCAGCTGGGGAACAACGAACACTGAAGCTTTCTTT.

This clone was observed a handful of times. This sequence joins TRBV9 and TRBJ2-2; D might be TRBD1 or TRBD2, each matching 5 bases. CDR1 and CDR2 (germline): SGDLS, YYNGEE. The CDR3 runs 14 residues. V was clipped by 5 bases and J by 6 bases, with 14 bases between them. The CDR3 region has the DNA TGTGCCAGCAGGACCCACGGGGCCGCCGGGGAGCTGTTTTTT. This encodes CASRTHGAAGELFF.

The CDR3 region is CSVKRDSTYEQYF. For the CDR3, the DNA is TGCAGCGTTAAAAGGGACAGTACCTACGAGCAGTACTTC. This chain links TRBV29-1 with TRBJ2-7, with 7 bases lining up with TRBD1. There are 13 residues in the CDR3. The V and J ends lost 5 bases and 2 bases, in that order; junction bases with no gene match: 6. CDR1 is SQVTM and CDR2 is ANQGSEA in the germline V gene.

The V call is TRBV7-2, the J call TRBJ2-3; 7 bases map to TRBD1. The CDR3 runs 14 residues. Looked up from germline, CDR1 is SGHTA and CDR2 is FQGNSA. With V trimmed by 5 bases and J by 4 bases, 6 bases remained unmatched. CDR3 amino acids: CASSLRQGPDTQYF. The DNA for the CDR3 is TGTGCCAGCAGCCTTCGACAGGGCCCAGATACGCAGTATTTT.

V gene TRBV18 combines with J gene TRBJ2-7; possible D gene TRBD2, 6 bases. This CDR3 is 15 amino acids long. Trimming shortened V by 3 bases and J by 0 bases, and 12 bases separated the two germline ends. CDR1 is KGHSH, CDR2 LQKENI, per germline. CDR3 DNA: TGTGCCAGCTCACCGGGTCGCGGGAACTCCTACGAGCAGTACTTC. Amino acid sequence: CASSPGRGNSYEQYF.

This clone was counted between two and nine times. This chain links TRBV10-3 with TRBJ2-7; a possible D gene is TRBD1 (6 bases). This CDR3 is 11 amino acids long. Per germline, CDR1 ENHRY and CDR2 SYGVKD. The V gene lost 6 bases and the J gene lost 3 bases, with 6 bases spanning the gap. The CDR3 DNA reads as TGTGCCATCAGAGGGGGCTACGAGCAGTACTTC. Amino acids: CAIRGGYEQYF.

This chain connects TRBV30 to TRBJ2-7, with D perhaps matching TRBD1 (6 bases). Trimming shortened V by 8 bases and J by 0 bases, and 14 bases separated the two germline ends. The CDR3 covers 13 residues. The V gene's germline CDR1 is GTSNPN and CDR2 SVGIG (reference sequence). This CDR3 reads CAGYRAASYEQYF. The CDR3 bases are TGTGCCGGGTACAGGGCAGCCTCCTACGAGCAGTACTTC.

The J gene is TRBJ1-3, the V gene TRBV9; the D is unclear. Germline V gene data show CDR1 as SGDLS and CDR2 as YYNGEE. V lost 4 bases and J lost 0, with 11 bases in between. The length of the CDR3 is 15 residues. Written as DNA, the CDR3 is TGTGCCAGCAGCCCAGGCAGCCGCTCTGGAAACACCATATATTTT. Protein product: CASSPGSRSGNTIYF.

The V call is TRBV9, the J call TRBJ2-1; 7 nucleotides line up with TRBD2. V was clipped by 0 bases and J by 5 bases; unmatched bases: 11. The CDR3 is 17 residues long. CDR1 SGDLS and CDR2 YYNGEE come from the germline V gene. The DNA of the CDR3 is TGTGCCAGCAGCGTAGGGGTCTTGGCTAGCGGACACAATGAGCAGTTCTTC. Its protein product is CASSVGVLASGHNEQFF. Supplemented by reference TRBV9 and TRBJ2-1, the full variable domain reads DSGVTQTPKHLITATGQRVTLRCSPRSGDLSVYWYQQSLDQGLQFLIQYYNGEERAKGNILERFSAQQFPDLHSELNLSSLELGDSALYFCASSVGVLASGHNEQFFGPGTRLTVL.

V usage is TRBV7-6 and J usage is TRBJ2-6, with D possibly matching TRBD2 (6 bases). The V end was cut by 4 bases, the J end by 0 bases, with 10 bases between. Germline lookup yields CDR1 SGHVS and CDR2 FNYEAQ. The CDR3 spans 16 residues. The CDR3 loop is CASSSGLRSGANVLTF. CDR3 sequence (DNA): TGTGCCAGCAGCTCGGGACTCCGCTCTGGGGCCAACGTCCTGACTTTC.

In DNA, the CDR3 is TGTGCCAGCAGCTACGCAGGGGGTTTTCAGCCCCAGCATTTT. It yields the protein CASSYAGGFQPQHF. The V call is TRBV7-2, the J call TRBJ1-5, with 7 bases that match TRBD1. The V and J ends lost 4 bases and 6 bases, in that order; junction bases with no gene match: 6. CDR3 length: 14 amino acids. The germline V gene encodes CDR1 SGHTA and CDR2 FQGNSA.

The rearrangement links TRBV7-9 to TRBJ2-1; 8 bases fit TRBD2. The V gene's germline CDR1 is SEHNR and CDR2 FQNEAQ (reference sequence). CDR3 length: 15 residues. The J segment lost 10 bases and the V segment lost 2 bases, leaving 10 bases of the junction unmatched. The CDR3 is CASSLSSGIGREQFF. The CDR3 bases are TGTGCCAGCAGCTTAAGTAGCGGGATCGGTAGGGAGCAGTTCTTC.

This clone has just a few counts. This rearrangement joins TRBV9 to TRBJ2-3, with D unclear. V lost 0 bases to trimming and J lost 4 bases, with 18 bases between them. Germline values: CDR1 SGDLS, CDR2 YYNGEE. CDR3 length: 17 residues. The CDR3 region is CASSVDQARVGSDTQYF. In DNA, the CDR3 is TGTGCCAGCAGCGTAGACCAAGCTCGGGTGGGGTCAGATACGCAGTATTTT.

This clone has only a few counts. V and J are TRBV29-1 and TRBJ2-7; TRBD2 matches at 8 bases. The CDR3 sequence is 15 residues long. V lost 6 bases and J lost 0; bases outside the gene matches: 10. Germline V CDR1 and CDR2: SQVTM, ANQGSEA. The CDR3 reads CSVKRPSGSSYEQYF. CDR3 sequence (DNA): TGCAGCGTGAAACGTCCAAGCGGGAGCTCCTACGAGCAGTACTTC.

The rearrangement links TRBV27 to TRBJ2-3; no firm D call. Trimming took 7 bases from V and 4 from J, leaving 12 bases between them. There are 13 residues in the CDR3. Germline V gene data show CDR1 as MNHEY and CDR2 as SMNVEV (reference sequence). The chain's CDR3 is CASKFALADTQYF. In DNA form, the CDR3 reads TGTGCCAGCAAATTTGCCCTGGCAGATACGCAGTATTTT.

V usage is TRBV4-2 and J usage is TRBJ2-5; TRBD2 matches 10 bases. The V gene end was trimmed by 2 bases and the J gene end by 1 base; junction bases not matched to a gene: 4. Germline CDR1 is LGHNA and CDR2 is YNFKEQ. This CDR3 region has 16 residues. CDR3 sequence: CASSQLAGVAQETQYF. The CDR3 bases are TGTGCCAGCAGCCAACTAGCGGGAGTGGCCCAAGAGACCCAGTACTTC.

DNA for the CDR3: TGTGCCTGGAACGCCGGACAGTACAATGAGCAGTTCTTC. Translation gives CAWNAGQYNEQFF. This sequence joins TRBV30 and TRBJ2-1, with D perhaps matching TRBD1 (6 bases). The germline gives CDR1 GTSNPN, CDR2 SVGIG (reference sequence). The length of the CDR3 is 13 residues. V shed 4 bases and J shed 4 bases, with 11 bases lying between them.

The sample holds a few counts of this clone. The chain carries TRBV7-2 and TRBJ2-3; D is possibly TRBD2 (6 bases). Trimming took off 5 bases at V and 0 bases at J, with 15 bases between the two ends. The CDR3 extends over 16 amino acids. Germline V gene data show CDR1 as SGHTA and CDR2 as FQGNSA. CDR3 sequence: CASSPELAISTDTQYF. The CDR3 nucleotides are TGTGCCAGCAGCCCGGAACTAGCCATCAGCACAGATACGCAGTATTTT.

J is TRBJ2-3 and V is TRBV23-1, with TRBD1 identical over 9 bases. TRBV23-1 is designated an ORF whose function remains uncertain. The CDR3 has 17 residues. With 4 bases clipped from V and 2 bases from J, the junction kept 10 bases outside the gene matches. The CDR3 protein is CASSPPQGANSTDTQYF. Written as DNA, the CDR3 is TGCGCCAGCAGTCCTCCACAGGGGGCGAATTCCACAGATACGCAGTATTTT.

The chain couples TRBV7-2 to TRBJ2-7, with TRBD1 identical over 8 bases. Germline V gene lookup returns CDR1 SGHTA and CDR2 FQGNSA. This CDR3 comprises 17 residues. V lost 4 bases to trimming and J lost 3 bases; unmatched junction nucleotides: 14. The chain's CDR3 is CASSYPGQGRLVYEQYF. The CDR3 region has the DNA TGTGCCAGCAGCTATCCCGGACAGGGTAGATTAGTCTACGAGCAGTACTTC.

This clone was observed a handful of times. The chain uses TRBV7-9 and TRBJ2-7; either TRBD1 or TRBD2 may supply D (5 bases each). This CDR3 comprises 13 residues. Germline assignment: CDR1 SEHNR and CDR2 FQNEAQ (reference sequence). V lost 4 bases, J lost 7 bases, and 14 bases lay in between. The DNA for the CDR3 is TGTGCCAGCAGCTCCCGGGACCGCCTGGAGCAGTACTTC. Its protein product is CASSSRDRLEQYF.

The CDR3 region has the DNA TGTGCCAGCAGCTTAAGCAGACTCATAGAGACCCAGTACTTC. Residues: CASSLSRLIETQYF. The chain joins TRBV7-2 to TRBJ2-5; D gene ambiguous. This CDR3 has 14 amino acids. Germline loops: CDR1 SGHTA, CDR2 FQGNSA. V was clipped by 2 bases and J by 4 bases, with 11 bases between them.

The gene calls are TRBV4-2 and TRBJ1-1; D is unclear. Germline V lookup: CDR1 LGHNA, CDR2 YNFKEQ. V gave up 4 bases and J gave up 1 base, with 10 bases separating them. The CDR3 covers 14 residues. The CDR3, as DNA: TGTGCCAGCAGCCGAGAAACACGGAACACTGAAGCTTTCTTT. It translates to CASSRETRNTEAFF.

This clone was counted between two and nine times. The CDR3 is CASSQERNSLIPPATSGNEQFF. The CDR3 DNA reads as TGCGCCAGCAGCCAAGAACGGAATTCCCTAATTCCACCCGCGACTAGCGGCAATGAGCAGTTCTTC. The chain joins TRBV4-3 to TRBJ2-1; 9 positions match TRBD2. V dropped 0 bases and J dropped 6; count of bases not matched to a gene: 24. This CDR3 comprises 22 residues. The germline V gene has CDR1 LGHNA and CDR2 YSLEER.

This clone has a handful of counts. This chain uses TRBV25-1 with TRBJ2-1; 8 positions agree with TRBD1. This CDR3 is built from 14 residues. V shed 6 bases, J shed 3 bases, and the junction held 4 bases outside the gene matches. Germline CDR1 MGHDK, CDR2 SYGVNS. The CDR3: CASSKQGVYNEQFF. CDR3 in DNA: TGTGCCAGCAGCAAACAGGGGGTCTACAATGAGCAGTTCTTC.

The chain combines TRBV28 with TRBJ2-7, with D perhaps TRBD1 (6 bases). CDR1 MDHEN and CDR2 SYDVKM come from the germline V gene. This CDR3 contains 14 residues. Deletions cut 6 bases from V and 3 bases from J, with 15 bases between. CDR3 coding DNA: TGTGCCAGCAGGCCCCGACAGGTTATCTACGAGCAGTACTTC. The encoded protein is CASRPRQVIYEQYF.

The chain uses TRBV11-2 and TRBJ2-7, with a possible D match to TRBD2 (5 bases). The germline V gene has CDR1 SGHAT and CDR2 FQNNGV. CDR3 length equals 14 residues. The ends were cut back, 5 bases at V and 2 bases at J, with 13 bases in the middle. The CDR3 reads CASSPILETYEQYF. In DNA, the CDR3 is TGTGCCAGCAGCCCCATACTAGAGACCTACGAGCAGTACTTC.

This clone has more than one count but fewer than ten. J is TRBJ2-1 and V is TRBV29-1; 9 bases are shared with TRBD2. CDR1 is SQVTM, CDR2 ANQGSEA, per germline. The J segment lost 4 bases and the V segment lost 5 bases, leaving 3 bases of the junction unmatched. This CDR3 spans 13 amino acids. CDR3 bases: TGCAGCGTTCGGCGGGAGGGGTACAATGAGCAGTTCTTC. It yields the protein CSVRREGYNEQFF.

The rearrangement uses TRBV7-9 and TRBJ2-3; no clear D. Germline-derived CDR1 and CDR2 are SEHNR and FQNEAQ (reference sequence). Between the trimmed V and J ends, which lost 5 bases and 1 base, there was a span of 13 bases. The CDR3 totals 15 residues. CDR3 sequence (DNA): TGTGCCAGCAGCCGGATCCTCTTGGGCACAGATACGCAGTATTTT. It codes for CASSRILLGTDTQYF.